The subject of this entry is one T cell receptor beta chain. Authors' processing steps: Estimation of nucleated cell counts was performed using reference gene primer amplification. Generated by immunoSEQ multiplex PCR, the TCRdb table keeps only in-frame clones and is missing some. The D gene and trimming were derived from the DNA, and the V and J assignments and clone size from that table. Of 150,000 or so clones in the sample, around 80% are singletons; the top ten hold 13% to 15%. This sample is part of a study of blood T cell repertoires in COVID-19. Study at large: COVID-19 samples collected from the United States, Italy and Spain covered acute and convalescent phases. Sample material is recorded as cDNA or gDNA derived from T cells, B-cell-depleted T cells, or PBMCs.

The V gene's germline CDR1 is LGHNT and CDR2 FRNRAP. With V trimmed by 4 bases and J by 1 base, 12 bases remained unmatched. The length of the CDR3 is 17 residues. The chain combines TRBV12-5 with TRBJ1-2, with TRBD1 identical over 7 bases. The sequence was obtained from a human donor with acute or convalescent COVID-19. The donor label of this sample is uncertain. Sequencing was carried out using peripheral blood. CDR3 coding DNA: TGTGCTAGTGGTTACCGCCTTCCGGGACAGAATAACTATGGCTACACCTTC. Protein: CASGYRLPGQNNYGYTF.